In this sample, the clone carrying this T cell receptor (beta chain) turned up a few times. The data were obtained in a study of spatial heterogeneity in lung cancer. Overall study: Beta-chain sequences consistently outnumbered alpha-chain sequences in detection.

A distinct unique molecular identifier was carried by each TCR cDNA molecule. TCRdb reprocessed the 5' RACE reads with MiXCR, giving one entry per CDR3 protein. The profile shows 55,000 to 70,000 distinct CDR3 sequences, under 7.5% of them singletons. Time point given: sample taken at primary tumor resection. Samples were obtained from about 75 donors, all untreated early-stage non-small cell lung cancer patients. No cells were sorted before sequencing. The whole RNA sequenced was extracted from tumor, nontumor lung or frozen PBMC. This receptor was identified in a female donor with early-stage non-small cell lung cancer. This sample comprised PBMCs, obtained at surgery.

The CDR3 spells CASSLSPAGLETQYF. The CDR3, as DNA: TGCGCCAGCAGCTTGTCCCCAGCGGGTTTAGAGACCCAGTACTTC. The chain recombines TRBV5-1 with TRBJ2-5, with D possibly TRBD2 on 6 matching bases. V was pared by 1 base and J by 4 bases, with 14 bases between. The germline gives CDR1 SGHRS, CDR2 YFSETQ. This CDR3 has 15 amino acids.